The 7 T cell receptor beta chains reported below all come from one sample, sequenced in a study of healthy donors' naive CD4 and CD8 T cells. TCR libraries were built from 500 to 600 ng of total RNA by linear amplification. TCRdb itself ran the reads through MiXCR, one entry per CDR3 protein. The sample holds 180,000 or so distinct CDR3 sequences; under 85% are singletons and the top ten take more than 2%. Input material: naive CD4+ and CD8+ T cells sorted from blood, pooled from several donors. The receptors stem from a pool of human donors in good health; the sample pools cells from several healthy donors.

The V gene is TRBV25-1, the J gene TRBJ2-5, with a tentative D call TRBD2 (6 bases). Per the germline V gene, CDR1 is MGHDK and CDR2 is SYGVNS. The CDR3 runs to 13 residues. Between the trimmed V and J ends, which lost 1 base and 5 bases, there was a span of 8 bases. The CDR3 nucleotides read TGTGCCAGCAGTGAATCGGGGAGGGAGACCCAGTACTTC. It yields the protein CASSESGRETQYF.

V usage is TRBV6-5 and J usage is TRBJ2-4; D possibly corresponds to TRBD1 (5 bases). Germline lookup yields CDR1 MNHEY and CDR2 SVGAGI. Trimming stripped 0 bases from V and 14 bases from J, with 17 bases between. The CDR3 has 14 residues. The CDR3 nucleotides are TGTGCCAGCAGTTACTCAAGGCAGGGTTTTGTGGAGTACTTC. It translates to CASSYSRQGFVEYF.

J is TRBJ2-7 and V is TRBV20-1; D not certain. Trimming cost V 4 bases and J 3 bases, with 13 bases left between them. In germline, CDR1 is DFQATT, CDR2 SNEGSKA (reference sequence). The CDR3 has 13 amino acids. CDR3 nucleotides: TGCAGTGCTAAGGCCGCCCGGGTCTACGAGCAGTACTTC. Translation gives CSAKAARVYEQYF.

The chain employs TRBV7-2 and TRBJ1-1; D ambiguous. CDR1 and CDR2 from the germline V gene are SGHTA and FQGNSA. Trimming cost V 4 bases and J 6 bases, with 12 bases left between them. The CDR3 has 13 amino acids. The CDR3 spells CASSSDLRAEAFF. The CDR3 bases are TGTGCCAGCAGCTCCGATCTAAGGGCTGAAGCTTTCTTT.

The chain couples TRBV5-4 to TRBJ1-6, with D tentatively TRBD1 (5 bases). This CDR3 spans 13 amino acids. Germline assignment: CDR1 SGHNT and CDR2 YYREEE (reference sequence). V lost 2 bases and J lost 9, with 9 bases in between. The CDR3 loop reads CASSFTGGSPLHF. The CDR3 bases are TGTGCCAGCAGCTTCACCGGGGGTTCACCCCTCCACTTT.

Only a few counts were recorded for this clonotype. The chain couples TRBV19 to TRBJ1-1; TRBD1 matches 8 bases. V gave up 6 bases and J gave up 4 bases; unmatched junction bases: 13. This CDR3 region has 16 residues. The V gene's germline CDR1 is LNHDA and CDR2 SQIVND (reference sequence). CDR3 sequence reads: CASSTGQGRVFTEAFF. The CDR3, as DNA: TGTGCCAGTAGCACCGGACAGGGACGAGTATTCACTGAAGCTTTCTTT.

This clonotype was seen only a few times. The gene calls are TRBV19 and TRBJ2-1; D perhaps matches TRBD2 (6 bases). V shed 8 bases and J shed 5 bases, with 13 bases lying between them. The length of the CDR3 is 13 residues. In germline, CDR1 is LNHDA, CDR2 SQIVND (reference sequence). The CDR3 DNA reads as TGTGCCAGTGGGAGGCGGGGAAACAATGAGCAGTTCTTC. Translated, it gives CASGRRGNNEQFF.